This section outlines one T cell receptor (beta chain) sequence together with its context. Its antigen remains unidentified. This sample is part of a study of Ad26.COV2.S vaccination and SARS-CoV-2 variants. Study-wide results and limits: For non-spike TCRs, breadth in vaccine recipients resembled that in placebo recipients. Considerable breadth of spike-specific CD8+ and CD4+ T cell responses has reportedly been documented following vaccination. Researchers cautioned that TCR breadth and depth analyses may have underestimated total T cell responses. Recipients given vaccine exceeded placebo recipients in spike-specific TCR breadth.

In germline, CDR1 is SNHLY, CDR2 FYNNEI. The CDR3 is 11 residues long. V lost 5 bases, J lost 3 bases, and 5 bases lay in between. TCRdb's table, derived via immunoSEQ multiplex PCR, lists solely in-frame clones and lacks some. The table shows 150,000 to 200,000 clones, with 70% to 90% occurring only once. The origin of this receptor is a human donor who had recovered from COVID-19. This specimen was peripheral blood, taken after recovery from COVID-19. This chain uses TRBV2 with TRBJ2-7; D ambiguous. The CDR3, as DNA: TGTGCCAGCAGTCTTGACTACGAGCAGTACTTC. It specifies CASSLDYEQYF.